The 22 T cell receptor beta chains below come from one sample, sequenced in a study of follicular helper T cells after annual influenza vaccination (TCRdb year 2017). The library was produced with the immunoSEQ multiplex PCR assay. TCRdb holds this immuneACCESS table with in-frame rearrangements only. Some clones are missing; in checked studies, unresolved V genes explain under half, and the rest has no known cause. The sample contains approximately 30,000 clones, 80% to 90% of them found a single time. The ten most abundant clones make up roughly 1.2% of the sample. Per the publication, the time point label means: 2014-2015 season, pre-vaccination. This specimen consisted of CXCR5+ CD38- circulating T follicular helper cells from blood, obtained on the day of influenza vaccination. The sample's cell subset or site label, in plain terms: circulating Tfh, non-naive CD4+CXCR5+PD-1+ (ICOS+CD38+ or ICOS-CD38-). These receptors were obtained from an adult who received the influenza vaccine.

This clone was detected a few times. J is TRBJ2-2 and V is TRBV5-1, with 9 bases identical to TRBD1. Germline values: CDR1 SGHRS, CDR2 YFSETQ. Trimming cost V 1 base and J 3 bases; bases outside gene matches: 10. The CDR3 has 18 amino acids. CDR3 region: CASSLLPGQGGDTGELFF. DNA for the CDR3: TGCGCCAGCAGCTTGTTGCCGGGACAGGGAGGGGACACCGGGGAGCTGTTTTTT.

The V and J genes are TRBV9 and TRBJ2-3; 9 nucleotides line up with TRBD2. The germline V gene has CDR1 SGDLS and CDR2 YYNGEE. Trimming cost V 3 bases and J 6 bases; bases outside gene matches: 11. CDR3 length: 16 amino acids. CDR3 DNA: TGTGCCAGCAGCGCCCCTTTCAGCGGGGGGCGGGATACGCAGTATTTT. Amino acid sequence: CASSAPFSGGRDTQYF.

This sequence joins TRBV6-1 and TRBJ2-3; a weak D match, TRBD2 (6 bases). The CDR3 totals 14 residues. Germline V gene sequence: CDR1 MNHNS, CDR2 SASEGT. V was shortened by 6 bases and J by 2 bases, with 12 bases between the two germline ends. CDR3 loop: CASRPLAPTDTQYF. CDR3 nucleotide sequence: TGTGCCAGCAGGCCGCTAGCGCCCACAGATACGCAGTATTTT.

The genes are TRBV20-1 and TRBJ2-5; possibly TRBD2 for D (5 bases). CDR3 size: 11 residues. Germline CDR1 and CDR2: DFQATT and SNEGSKA (reference sequence). The CDR3: CQRVGVETQYF. As DNA, the CDR3 is TGCCAACGGGTCGGGGTGGAGACCCAGTACTTC.

The chain uses TRBV2 and TRBJ1-1; D call uncertain. This CDR3 contains 13 residues. The germline gives CDR1 SNHLY, CDR2 FYNNEI. The ends were cut back, 6 bases at V and 3 bases at J, with 11 bases in the middle. CDR3 in DNA: TGTGCCAGCAGGGTCAGTGGGCACACTGAAGCTTTCTTT. This encodes CASRVSGHTEAFF.

Remarks on this clone: In the same sample, other DNA sequences code for this CDR3. The V and J genes are TRBV5-1 and TRBJ1-1; 7 bases line up with TRBD1. Per the germline V gene, CDR1 is SGHRS and CDR2 is YFSETQ. The ends lost 2 bases at V and 1 base at J; junction bases unmatched: 2. The CDR3 totals 14 residues. As DNA, the CDR3 is TGCGCCAGCAGCTTTCGGACAGGGAACACTGAAGCTTTCTTT. It codes for CASSFRTGNTEAFF. Full variable domain (missing parts from reference TRBV5-1 and TRBJ1-1): KAGVTQTPRYLIKTRGQQVTLSCSPISGHRSVSWYQQTPGQGLQFLFEYFSETQRNKGNFPGRFSGRQFSNSRSEMNVSTLELGDSALYLCASSFRTGNTEAFFGQGTRLTVV.

This rearrangement joins TRBV7-6 to TRBJ2-3; 9 bases are shared with TRBD2. The CDR3 runs 16 residues. Germline-derived CDR1 and CDR2 are SGHVS and FNYEAQ. V gave up 1 base and J gave up 10 bases; unmatched junction bases: 12. As DNA, the CDR3 is TGTGCCAGCAGCTTAGTTGGCGGGAGGGCCGGGCGTGCGCAGTATTTT. It encodes CASSLVGGRAGRAQYF.

The rearrangement links TRBV7-2 to TRBJ2-1, with TRBD2 matching 9 bases. The CDR3 sequence is 18 residues long. V trimming: 3 bases; J trimming: 10 bases; junction bases outside the gene matches: 19. Germline V lookup: CDR1 SGHTA, CDR2 FQGNSA. The CDR3 loop is CASSLGHAAGGSTWEQFF. DNA for the CDR3: TGTGCCAGCAGCTTGGGGCATGCAGCGGGAGGCTCTACATGGGAGCAGTTCTTC.

The rearrangement links TRBV11-2 to TRBJ1-1; the D is unclear. The V end was cut by 5 bases, the J end by 1 base, with 8 bases between. CDR3 length: 13 residues. Per the germline V gene, CDR1 is SGHAT and CDR2 is FQNNGV. The CDR3 is CASSPYKNTEAFF. CDR3 coding DNA: TGTGCCAGCAGCCCTTACAAGAACACTGAAGCTTTCTTT.

This clone was found once. V is TRBV2 and J is TRBJ1-2; D possibly corresponds to TRBD1 (6 bases). The CDR3 has 14 residues. V was clipped by 5 bases and J by 6 bases, with 16 bases between them. Germline CDR1 reads SNHLY; CDR2 reads FYNNEI. CDR3 in DNA: TGTGCCAGCAGTCTCAGCCAGGGGTCCAATGGCTACACCTTC. It is translated as CASSLSQGSNGYTF.

This chain uses TRBV19 with TRBJ1-1, with D tentatively TRBD1 (6 bases). The ends were cut back, 7 bases at V and 7 bases at J, with 16 bases in the middle. The CDR3 loop spans 13 amino acids. The germline CDR1 and CDR2 sequences are LNHDA and SQIVND (reference sequence). The CDR3 spells CASTSRGAGEAFF. The CDR3 DNA reads TGTGCCAGTACCTCTCGGGGGGCGGGTGAAGCTTTCTTT.

V usage is TRBV10-3 and J usage is TRBJ1-2, with 9 bases fitting TRBD1. The J segment lost 6 bases and the V segment lost 6 bases, leaving 11 bases of the junction unmatched. CDR3 length equals 15 residues. Germline V gene lookup returns CDR1 ENHRY and CDR2 SYGVKD. The CDR3 region is CAIRGLAGTGNGYTF. CDR3 coding DNA: TGTGCCATCAGGGGCCTCGCCGGGACAGGGAATGGCTACACCTTC.

The V call is TRBV5-1, the J call TRBJ1-2, with 8 bases matching TRBD1. The V and J ends lost 3 bases and 2 bases, in that order; junction bases with no gene match: 6. Looked up from germline, CDR1 is SGHRS and CDR2 is YFSETQ. The CDR3 contains 15 residues. In DNA form, the CDR3 reads TGCGCCAGCAGCTCAACCTGGACAGGGAACTATGGCTACACCTTC. Translated, it gives CASSSTWTGNYGYTF.

The chain joins TRBV29-1 to TRBJ2-1; TRBD1 is a possible D gene (7 bases). V was cut by 6 bases and J by 5 bases, with 20 bases left in between. The CDR3 contains 15 residues. Germline lookup yields CDR1 SQVTM and CDR2 ANQGSEA. The CDR3 loop is CSVAGGWTKDNEQFF. The CDR3 DNA reads TGCAGCGTCGCAGGGGGGTGGACTAAGGACAATGAGCAGTTCTTC.

CDR3 sequence reads: CASSSGSILETQYF. The CDR3 region has the DNA TGTGCCAGCAGTAGCGGGAGCATATTGGAGACCCAGTACTTC. V is TRBV18 and J is TRBJ2-5; TRBD2 matches at 9 bases. Trimming cost V 8 bases and J 5 bases; bases outside gene matches: 9. The CDR3 has 14 amino acids. Germline V gives CDR1 KGHSH, CDR2 LQKENI.

The CDR3 loop reads CASSPQDRGFDTQYF. DNA of the CDR3: TGTGCCAGTAGTCCCCAGGACAGGGGATTTGATACGCAGTATTTT. The chain recombines TRBV19 with TRBJ2-3; 9 bases align to TRBD1. From germline, CDR1 is LNHDA and CDR2 SQIVND (reference sequence). Trimming at V came to 5 bases and at J to 6 bases, leaving 9 bases not matched to a gene. This CDR3 has 15 amino acids.

This clone has only a few counts. The rearrangement links TRBV5-1 to TRBJ2-5, with 7 positions matching TRBD1. The tail of the sequence fits TRBJ2-7 better, so the J call may be wrong. The CDR3 contains 14 residues. Per germline, CDR1 SGHRS and CDR2 YFSETQ. In DNA form, the CDR3 reads TGCGCCAGCAGCTTCTCCGGGACAGTCTACGAGCAGTACTTC. It specifies CASSFSGTVYEQYF.

The CDR3 DNA reads TGTGCCAGCAGCCCGGGGAGTACCTATGGCTACACCTTC. Amino acids: CASSPGSTYGYTF. The chain recombines TRBV7-6 with TRBJ1-2; D not certain. The length of the CDR3 is 13 residues. Trimming stripped 5 bases from V and 4 bases from J, with 11 bases between. Germline CDR1 reads SGHVS; CDR2 reads FNYEAQ.

The rearrangement joins TRBV6-6 to TRBJ2-1, with D possibly being TRBD2 (6 bases). Trimming took 8 bases from V and 5 from J, leaving 10 bases between them. There are 12 residues in the CDR3. The germline V gene has CDR1 MNHNY and CDR2 SVGAGI (reference sequence). The CDR3 spells CASGGTHNEQFF. The CDR3 DNA is TGTGCCAGCGGGGGGACCCACAATGAGCAGTTCTTC.

Only one count was recorded for this clone. V gene TRBV7-2 combines with J gene TRBJ2-5; the match to TRBD2 covers 8 bases. Germline CDR1 SGHTA, CDR2 FQGNSA. With 6 bases clipped from V and 9 bases from J, the junction kept 12 bases outside the gene matches. The CDR3 runs 14 residues. CDR3: CASRPAGGGRPQYF. As DNA, the CDR3 is TGTGCCAGCAGACCTGCCGGGGGGGGGCGGCCCCAGTACTTC.

A remark on this clone: One end of the junction does not line up with germline, which may come from a read error. This rearrangement joins TRBV2 to TRBJ1-5; 9 bases line up with TRBD1. The V gene's germline CDR1 is SNHLY and CDR2 FYNNEI. The CDR3 has 16 residues. The CDR3 spells CASRNTPGQGAQAQHF. In DNA form, the CDR3 reads TGTGCCAGCAGGAATACTCCGGGACAGGGCGCTCAGGCCCAGCATTTT.

The genes are TRBV7-9 and TRBJ2-3; unclear D gene. The germline V gene has CDR1 SEHNR and CDR2 FQNEAQ (reference sequence). Deletions cut 4 bases from V and 6 bases from J, with 5 bases between. This CDR3 comprises 11 residues. The CDR3 reads CASSYSDTQYF. DNA for the CDR3: TGTGCCAGCAGCTATTCGGATACGCAGTATTTT.